The present entry profiles one TCR beta chain with its context. The data are from a study of blood T cell repertoires in COVID-19. V was pared by 0 bases and J by 8 bases, with 10 bases between. Germline V gene sequence: CDR1 GTSNPN, CDR2 SVGIG (reference sequence). This CDR3 has 13 residues. Here immunoSEQ multiplex PCR was the method, and the copy in TCRdb shows in-frame clones only, minus some. The table has approximately 440,000 clones, approximately 88% seen once; the top ten hold around 13%. This clonotype originated in a woman in her forties or fifties with COVID-19, enrolled during active disease. The chain links TRBV30 to TRBJ1-4, with unresolved D. Sequenced: peripheral blood. CDR3 sequence (DNA): TGTGCCTGGAGTGTAGTGGCAGGAGAAAAACTGTTTTTT. Its protein product is CAWSVVAGEKLFF.